The clone carrying this T cell receptor beta chain came up many times. It was during active infection that Seattle patients were enrolled and then longitudinally followed. This entry is derived from a study of blood T cell repertoires in COVID-19. Study overall: T cells, B-cell-depleted T cells, or PBMCs supplied cDNA or gDNA.

Methods used by the authors: Amplification from reference gene primers served as the basis for estimated nucleated cell counts. Only in-frame clones appear in the TCRdb table, and some are missing; sequencing was by immunoSEQ multiplex PCR. That table furnishes V, J and clone size, whereas the DNA furnished D and trimming. In the table there are around 260,000 clones, more than 75% of which are singletons. V was pared by 4 bases and J by 3 bases, with 6 bases between. The CDR3 has 12 amino acids. Germline V lookup: CDR1 MDHEN, CDR2 SYDVKM. The TCR was taken from a woman aged 55-69 years with COVID-19, enrolled during active disease. V is TRBV28 and J is TRBJ1-1; D ambiguous. The sample taken for sequencing was peripheral blood. The chain's CDR3 is CASSSGHTEAFF. The CDR3 region has the DNA TGTGCCAGCAGTTCCGGTCACACTGAAGCTTTCTTT.